This entry features one T cell receptor beta chain sequence. Some clones are missing from TCRdb's copy, which holds only in-frame ones; the method was immunoSEQ multiplex PCR. The table lists hundreds of thousands of clones, just over 85% of them singletons. This sample is drawn from a study of blood T cell repertoires in COVID-19. Germline V gene sequence: CDR1 MNHEY, CDR2 SMNVEV (reference sequence). Trimming took off 6 bases at V and 4 bases at J, with 12 bases between the two ends. The CDR3 is 13 residues long. This rearrangement joins TRBV27 to TRBJ1-2; D call uncertain. Source material: peripheral blood. The receptor was isolated from a woman aged 25 to 39 with active or convalescent COVID-19. CDR3 sequence (DNA): TGTGCCAGCAGCAACTCGGTCCTCTATGGCTACACCTTC. It encodes CASSNSVLYGYTF.